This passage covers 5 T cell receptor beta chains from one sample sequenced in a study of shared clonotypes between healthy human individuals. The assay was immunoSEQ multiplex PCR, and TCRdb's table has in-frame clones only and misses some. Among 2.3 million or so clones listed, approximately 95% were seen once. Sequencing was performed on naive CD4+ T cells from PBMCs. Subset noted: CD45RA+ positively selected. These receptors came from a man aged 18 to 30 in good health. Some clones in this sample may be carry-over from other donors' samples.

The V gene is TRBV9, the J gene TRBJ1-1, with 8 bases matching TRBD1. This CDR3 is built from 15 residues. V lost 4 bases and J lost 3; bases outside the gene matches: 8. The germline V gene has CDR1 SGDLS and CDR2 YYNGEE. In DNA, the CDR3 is TGTGCCAGCAGCCCGCCAGACAGGGGATACACTGAAGCTTTCTTT. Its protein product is CASSPPDRGYTEAFF.

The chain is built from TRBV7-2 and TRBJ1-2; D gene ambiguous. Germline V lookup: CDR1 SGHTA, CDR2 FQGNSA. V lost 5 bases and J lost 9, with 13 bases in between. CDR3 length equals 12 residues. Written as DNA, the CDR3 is TGTGCCAGCAGCCACGACCGTTCCAGCTACACCTTC. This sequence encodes CASSHDRSSYTF.

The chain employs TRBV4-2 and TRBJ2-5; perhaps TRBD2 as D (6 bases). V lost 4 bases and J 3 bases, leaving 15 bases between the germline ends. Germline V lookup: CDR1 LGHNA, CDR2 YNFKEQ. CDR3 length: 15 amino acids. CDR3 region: CASSLSSVAEETQYF. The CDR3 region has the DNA TGTGCCAGCAGCCTCTCTAGCGTGGCCGAAGAGACCCAGTACTTC.

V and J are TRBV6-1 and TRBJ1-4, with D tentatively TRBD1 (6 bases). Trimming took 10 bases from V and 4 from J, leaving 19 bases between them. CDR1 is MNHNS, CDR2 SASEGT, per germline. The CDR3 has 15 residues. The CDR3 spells CATQVGGTNNEKLFF. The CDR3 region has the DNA TGTGCCACCCAGGTGGGTGGGACAAATAATGAAAAACTGTTTTTT.

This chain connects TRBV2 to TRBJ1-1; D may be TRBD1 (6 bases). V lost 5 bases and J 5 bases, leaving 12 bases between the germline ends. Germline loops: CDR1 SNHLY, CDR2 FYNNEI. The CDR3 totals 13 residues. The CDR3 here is CASSRGPRTEAFF. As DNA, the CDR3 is TGTGCCAGCAGTCGGGGGCCGAGGACTGAAGCTTTCTTT.